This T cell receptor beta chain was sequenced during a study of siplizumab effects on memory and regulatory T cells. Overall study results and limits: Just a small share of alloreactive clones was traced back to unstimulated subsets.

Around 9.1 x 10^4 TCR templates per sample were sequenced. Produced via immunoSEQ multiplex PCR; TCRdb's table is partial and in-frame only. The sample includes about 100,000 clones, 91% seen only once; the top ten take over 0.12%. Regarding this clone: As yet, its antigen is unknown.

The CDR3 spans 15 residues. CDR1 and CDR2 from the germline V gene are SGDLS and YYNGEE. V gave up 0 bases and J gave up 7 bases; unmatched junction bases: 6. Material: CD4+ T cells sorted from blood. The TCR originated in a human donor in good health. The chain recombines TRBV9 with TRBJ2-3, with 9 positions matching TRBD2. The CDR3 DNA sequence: TGTGCCAGCAGCGTAGGAGCTAGCGGGGCCCATACGCAGTATTTT. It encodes CASSVGASGAHTQYF.